This T cell receptor beta chain comes out of a study of cytomegalovirus exposure and HLA in healthy donors. Study observations and caveats: 164 TCR beta chains were listed as cytomegalovirus-associated.

As for this clone: The target antigen is unknown.

The primer mix had 60 Vbeta and 13 Jbeta primers. Data came from immunoSEQ multiplex PCR; TCRdb stores just in-frame clones and leaves some out. This sample yields about 150,000 clones, of which 60% to 85% are seen a single time; around 6.5% belongs to the top ten. Germline CDR1 and CDR2: SGHVS and FQNEAQ. Trimming removed 0 bases from V and 5 bases from J, with 8 bases in between. This CDR3 region has 14 residues. The TCR comes from a man in his fifties or sixties in good health and CMV-seropositive. The V and J genes are TRBV7-8 and TRBJ1-5; D uncertain. Material for sequencing was PBMCs. The CDR3 nucleotides read TGTGCCAGCAGCTTAGCGGGCTACTATCAGCCCCAGCATTTT. The encoded protein is CASSLAGYYQPQHF.